These T cell receptor beta chains were read from a single sample in a study of CD8 T cells in Susac syndrome. TCRdb recomputed calls from the immunoSEQ multiplex PCR reads with MiXCR, one row per CDR3 protein. Among approximately 150,000 distinct CDR3 sequences listed, more than 90% were seen once. Sequencing was performed on CD4+ T cells from PBMCs. All receptors derive from a human donor with Susac syndrome. CDR3s include the opening cysteine and the closing phenylalanine or tryptophan. The D gene is left open where the match is weak. Expanded clones get a size class; other rows say once, few or many, or leave the size out.

J gene	D gene	clone size	V gene	CDR3 DNA	CDR3 protein
TRBJ2-7	.	.	TRBV12-3/TRBV12-4	TGTGCCAGCAGTTTTGGGGAGGCTTACGGGCAGTACTTC	CASSFGEAYGQYF
TRBJ1-5	.	once	TRBV5-1	TGCGCCAGCAGCTTGGCCGGGGGTGACAATCAGCCCCAGCATTTT	CASSLAGGDNQPQHF
TRBJ2-3	.	.	TRBV4-2	TGTGCCAGCAGCCAAGTGGGTGGGGGCCCACTCACAGATACGCAGTATTTT	CASSQVGGGPLTDTQYF
TRBJ2-7	TRBD2	.	TRBV4-1	TGCGCCAGCAGCCAAGATAACGCGGGGGGGCCATACGAGCAGTACTTC	CASSQDNAGGPYEQYF
TRBJ2-7	.	.	TRBV20-1	TGCAGTGGCGCAGGGTCGAGGAGGTACGAGCAGTACTTC	CSGAGSRRYEQYF
TRBJ1-5	TRBD1	.	TRBV20-1	TGCAGTGCCCGGACAGGGAATCAGCCCCAGCATTTT	CSARTGNQPQHF
TRBJ2-7	.	.	TRBV6-2/TRBV6-3	TGTGCCAGCAGCCTCCCCCCTTTCGAGCAGTACTTC	CASSLPPFEQYF
TRBJ2-1	TRBD2	.	TRBV6-5	TGTGCCAGCAGCCTGGGACTAGCGGGAGTCGAGTTCTTC	CASSLGLAGVEFF
TRBJ1-2	.	.	TRBV6-4	TGTGCCAGCAGTGACTCGGGGCCTTTCCCCACCTTC	CASSDSGPFPTF
TRBJ1-4	.	.	TRBV15	TGTGCCACCAGCACCCGCCAGGGTCGAGAAAAACTGTTTTTT	CATSTRQGREKLFF
TRBJ2-4	.	.	TRBV29-1	TGCAGCGTTGAGACGATGGGGCGCTTCGCCAAAAACATTCAGTACTTC	CSVETMGRFAKNIQYF
TRBJ2-5	.	.	TRBV20-1	TGCAGTGCACCCCGGGGGACGTCGGGGGAGACCCAGTACTTC	CSAPRGTSGETQYF
TRBJ2-3	.	.	TRBV4-1	TGCGCCAGCAGCCAAGCGACTAGAGCGGATACGCAGTATTTT	CASSQATRADTQYF
TRBJ2-1	TRBD2	.	TRBV20-1	TGCAGTGCTCAAACCGGGACTAGCTCTTATAATGAGCAGTTCTTC	CSAQTGTSSYNEQFF
TRBJ2-5	.	.	TRBV20-1	TGCAGTGCCCTGAACCTTGGGACCGATCAAGAGACCCAGTACTTC	CSALNLGTDQETQYF
TRBJ2-1	.	.	TRBV7-9	TGTGCCAGCAGCGATGGAGGACGGCAGTTCTTC	CASSDGGRQFF
TRBJ2-1	TRBD2	.	TRBV7-2	TGTGCCAGCAGCCCGCGCGGGACTAGCGGTTTCAATGAGCAGTTCTTC	CASSPRGTSGFNEQFF
TRBJ2-3	TRBD2	.	TRBV6-2/TRBV6-3	TGTGCCAGCAGTCACGATACGGGAGGGACAGATACGCAGTATTTT	CASSHDTGGTDTQYF
TRBJ2-1	.	.	TRBV20-1	TGCAGTGCTAGTAAGGGACAAAGCCGGGCCAATGAGCAGTTCTTC	CSASKGQSRANEQFF
TRBJ1-1	.	.	TRBV18	TGTGCCAGCTCACCAATGAACAGACCCACTGAAGCTTTCTTT	CASSPMNRPTEAFF
TRBJ2-5	.	.	TRBV5-1	TGCGCCAGCAGCTTGGCCGGGGCAGGTCAAGAGACCCAGTACTTC	CASSLAGAGQETQYF
TRBJ2-1	.	.	TRBV4-1	TGCGCCAGCAGCCAAGCGCGGAGCTCCTACAATGAGCAGTTCTTC	CASSQARSSYNEQFF
TRBJ2-5	.	.	TRBV9	TGTGCCAGCAGCGCAGCCACACGGAGGGACCAAGAGACCCAGTACTTC	CASSAATRRDQETQYF
TRBJ1-1	.	.	TRBV29-1	TGCAGCGCAGGGGCCTCGGGGACTGAAGCTTTCTTT	CSAGASGTEAFF
TRBJ1-6	TRBD1	.	TRBV18	TGTGCCAGCTCACGACAGGGGGAAAATTCACCCCTCCACTTT	CASSRQGENSPLHF
TRBJ2-3	TRBD1	.	TRBV6-6	TGTGCCAGCAGTTCCGGGACAGGGCCCCGCACAGATACGCAGTATTTT	CASSSGTGPRTDTQYF
TRBJ2-7	.	.	TRBV7-9	TGTGCCAGCGGCCACGAGCAGTACTTC	CASGHEQYF
TRBJ2-7	TRBD2	.	TRBV27	TGTGCCAGCAGTTCCCCGGGGACTAGCGGGAGCTACGAGCAGTACTTC	CASSSPGTSGSYEQYF
TRBJ2-1	.	once	TRBV15	TGTGCCACCAGCAGACAGGCCAATGAGCAGTTCTTC	CATSRQANEQFF
TRBJ2-3	.	.	TRBV6-6	TGTGCCAGCAGTTCCGTGGGGGGACCCACAGATACGCAGTATTTT	CASSSVGGPTDTQYF
TRBJ2-3	.	.	TRBV7-2	TGTGCCAGCAGCTTAAGTACAATACCCACAGATACGCAGTATTTT	CASSLSTIPTDTQYF
TRBJ2-5	.	.	TRBV29-1	TGCAGCGTTGGACAGAAGGAAGAGACCCAGTACTTC	CSVGQKEETQYF
TRBJ1-3	.	once	TRBV9	TGTGCCAGCAGCAACCCAGGAAACACCATATATTTT	CASSNPGNTIYF
TRBJ2-1	.	.	TRBV19	TGTGCCAGTAGGGTAGCGGCTAGCTCCTACAATGAGCAGTTCTTC	CASRVAASSYNEQFF
TRBJ2-7	.	.	TRBV29-1	TGCAGCGCTGCCCGGTCCGGCGAGCAGTACTTC	CSAARSGEQYF
TRBJ1-3	.	.	TRBV10-2	TGCGCCAGCAGTGGCGGGACTGGAAACACCATATATTTT	CASSGGTGNTIYF
TRBJ1-3	.	.	TRBV5-1	TGCGCCAGCAGCTTGAACGCCGGCACCATATATTTT	CASSLNAGTIYF
TRBJ2-1	.	.	TRBV6-5	TGTGCCAGCAGTTATCCAGCTCATGGTAGCTCCTACAATGAGCAGTTCTTC	CASSYPAHGSSYNEQFF
TRBJ2-5	.	once	TRBV4-1	TGCGCCAGCAGCCAAGATGAAGGGGAGACCCAGTACTTC	CASSQDEGETQYF
TRBJ1-1	.	.	TRBV7-2	TGTGCCAGCAGCGATTACATTCGCCCCGAAGCTTTCTTT	CASSDYIRPEAFF